This TCR beta chain is from a study of blood T cell repertoires in COVID-19 (dated by TCRdb to the early 2020s). Turning to the overall study: Samples from collaborators originated in the United States, Italy and Spain and spanned both the acute and convalescent phases of COVID-19. Nearly every sample came with metadata listing a de-identified subject ID, COVID-19 status, age in years and sex. The prospective study material was composed of cDNA or gDNA derived from T cells, B-cell-depleted T cells, or PBMCs. The samples were drawn from the first 160 participants of the ongoing ImmuneRACE study and from roughly 1,300 subjects provided by 6 global collaborators. Where HLA class I and class II types were available, the types were taken from metadata supplied by the sample provider, not from assay-based typing. The repertoires were released in a freely available public database intended as a resource for research on the immune response to SARS-CoV-2. The dataset comprised deeply sampled blood TCRbeta repertoires from subjects exposed to, actively infected with, or recovered from COVID-19.

The germline V gene supplies CDR1 MGHDK and CDR2 SYGVNS. Relative to germline, V is missing 6 bases and J is missing 1 base, with 8 bases of the junction outside any gene match. Measured from the cysteine to the phenylalanine, the CDR3 is 15 residues long. The retained sequence is limited to the CDR3, 45 bases, with the frame set at the first base. The immunoSEQ Assay, a bias-controlled multiplex PCR, was used to amplify TCRbeta CDR3 regions from genomic DNA. Turning to the authors' computational methods: The number of nucleated cells in each sample was estimated from the amplification of reference gene primers within the assay. To quantify the absolute abundance of each unique TCRbeta CDR3 rearrangement, sequence reads were collapsed and filtered. For each sample, productive Simpson clonality was calculated as the square root of Simpson's diversity index over productive rearrangements. TCRdb's version of the immuneACCESS table is confined to in-frame rearrangements and falls short of the full clone set. An unresolved V gene accounts for under half of the shortfall where checked; the remainder is of unknown origin. V and J calls and clone size come straight from that table; D and trimming were deduced from the DNA. This sample gives around 250,000 clones in total; more than 70% of them show up just once. The ten most abundant clones make up over 5.5% of the sample.

Results and caveats for the whole study, not just this receptor: Clinical and demographic metadata were provided uncurated, with the amount varying by source and participant.

Worth noting for this clone: The specificity of this receptor is unknown. The input lacks base qualities; no much larger clone sits a single base away.

One collaborating source in Seattle enrolled patients during active infection and followed them longitudinally through the course of disease. The collaborating institutions used their own protocols to collect whole blood in K2EDTA tubes. For TCRbeta analysis, collaborators shipped samples in one of three forms: frozen whole blood, isolated PBMCs, or DNA extracted from either of those sample types. This TCR came from a woman of 80 years or more with COVID-19, enrolled during active disease. Sequencing input: peripheral blood. The V and J segments used are TRBV25-1 and TRBJ1-1, with TRBD1 identical over 7 junction bases. This receptor has the CDR3 CASRAMGQPNTEAFF. The nucleotide sequence is TGTGCCAGCAGGGCCATGGGACAGCCGAACACTGAAGCTTTCTTT.